The entry below describes one T cell receptor (beta chain). Germline lookup yields CDR1 SGHKS and CDR2 YYEKEE (reference sequence). V lost 0 bases, J lost 1 base, and 1 base stayed unmatched. This CDR3 has 16 residues. Adults between roughly 18 and 90 years of age took part from about two dozen US areas. Assignment of participants to cohorts was predicated upon participant-reported clinical history. The data stem from a study of blood T cell repertoires in COVID-19. Study overall: T cells, B-cell-depleted T cells, or PBMCs provided the cDNA or gDNA that served as material.

The authors' processing: Reference gene primer amplification in the assay estimated nucleated cell counts. This table comes from immunoSEQ multiplex PCR, and its TCRdb copy is limited to in-frame clones, with some not included. V and J calls and clone size come straight from that table; D and trimming were deduced from the DNA. The sample consists of some 200,000 clones, 80% to 90% of them appearing once. V gene TRBV5-5 combines with J gene TRBJ1-5; 10 bases are shared with TRBD1. The sample was PBMCs or T cells enriched from blood (not recorded which). The sequence was collected from a man aged 40-49 years who had recovered from COVID-19. CDR3 sequence reads: CASSLVGQGSNQPQHF. Here the CDR3 DNA reads TGTGCCAGCAGCTTGGTGGGACAGGGGAGCAATCAGCCCCAGCATTTT.